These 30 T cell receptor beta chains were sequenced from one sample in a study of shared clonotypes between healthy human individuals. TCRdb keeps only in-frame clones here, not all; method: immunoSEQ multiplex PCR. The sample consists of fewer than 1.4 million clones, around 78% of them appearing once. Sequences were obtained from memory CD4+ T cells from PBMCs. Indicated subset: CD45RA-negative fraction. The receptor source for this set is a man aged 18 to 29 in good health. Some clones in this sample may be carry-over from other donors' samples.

DNA for the CDR3: TGTGCCAGCAGCAGGGGCGGGAGGGCCGCGTCCTACAATGAGCAGTTCTTC. It specifies CASSRGGRAASYNEQFF. The chain employs TRBV21-1 and TRBJ2-1; the table's TRBD2 call for D was not verified on the DNA. TRBV21-1 is tagged as a pseudogene. The CDR3 sequence is 17 residues long.

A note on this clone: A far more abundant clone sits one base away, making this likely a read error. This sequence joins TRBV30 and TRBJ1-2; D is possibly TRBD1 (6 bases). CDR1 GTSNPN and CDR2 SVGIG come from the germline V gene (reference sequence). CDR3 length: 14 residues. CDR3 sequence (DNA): TGTGCCTGGAAACGGACAGCCTCTAACTATGGCCACACCTTC. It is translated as CAWKRTASNYGHTF.

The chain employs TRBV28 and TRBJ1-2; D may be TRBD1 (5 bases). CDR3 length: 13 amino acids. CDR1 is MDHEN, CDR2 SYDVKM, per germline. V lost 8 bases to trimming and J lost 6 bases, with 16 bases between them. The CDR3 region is CASWGRVIDGYTF. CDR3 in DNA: TGTGCCAGCTGGGGCAGGGTTATCGATGGCTACACCTTC.

In DNA, the CDR3 is TGTGCCAGCAGCTTAACGTTCGCGGGAGCCAGCTACAATGAGCAGTTCTTC. Translation gives CASSLTFAGASYNEQFF. The chain recombines TRBV7-3 with TRBJ2-1; TRBD2 matches 7 bases. This CDR3 is 17 amino acids long. CDR1 SGHTA and CDR2 FQGTGA come from the germline V gene. The junction had 8 bases not matched to a gene; V was cut back by 0 bases and J by 3 bases.

CDR3 sequence: CGGRGQGYTF. The CDR3 bases are TGCGGAGGGAGGGGGCAAGGCTACACCTTC. The chain employs TRBV20-1 and TRBJ1-2; 7 bases map to TRBD1. In germline, CDR1 is DFQATT, CDR2 SNEGSKA (reference sequence). This CDR3 comprises 10 residues.

CDR3 residues: CASSNRISYEQYF. In DNA, the CDR3 is TGTGCCAGTAGTAATCGCATCTCCTACGAGCAGTACTTC. The chain joins TRBV19 to TRBJ2-7; D remains unclear. The CDR3 totals 13 residues. Germline CDR1 is LNHDA and CDR2 is SQIVND (reference sequence). Trimming removed 4 bases from V and 0 bases from J, with 7 bases in between.

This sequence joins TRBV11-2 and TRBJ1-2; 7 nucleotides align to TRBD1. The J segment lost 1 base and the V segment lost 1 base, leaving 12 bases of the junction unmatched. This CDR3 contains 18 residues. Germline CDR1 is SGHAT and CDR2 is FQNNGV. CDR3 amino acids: CASSLARGKGGLNYGYTF. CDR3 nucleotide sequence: TGTGCCAGCAGCTTAGCGCGTGGTAAAGGGGGCCTTAACTATGGCTACACCTTC. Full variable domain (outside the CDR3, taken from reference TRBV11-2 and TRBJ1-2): EAGVAQSPRYKIIEKRQSVAFWCNPISGHATLYWYQQILGQGPKLLIQFQNNGVVDDSQLPKDRFSAERLKGVDSTLKIQPAKLEDSAVYLCASSLARGKGGLNYGYTFGSGTRLTVV.

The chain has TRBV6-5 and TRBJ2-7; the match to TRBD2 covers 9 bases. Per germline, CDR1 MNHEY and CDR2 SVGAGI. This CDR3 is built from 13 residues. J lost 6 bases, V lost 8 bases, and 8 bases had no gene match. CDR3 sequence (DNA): TGTGCCAGCTTCTCGGGACTAGCAGCCGAGCAGTACTTC. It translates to CASFSGLAAEQYF.

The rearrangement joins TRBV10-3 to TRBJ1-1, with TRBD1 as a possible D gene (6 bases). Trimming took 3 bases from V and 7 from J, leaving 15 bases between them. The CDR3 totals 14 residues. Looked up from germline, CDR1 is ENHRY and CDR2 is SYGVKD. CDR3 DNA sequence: TGTGCCATCAGTGACCCTCGTGAAGGGGGTGAAGCTTTCTTT. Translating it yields CAISDPREGGEAFF.

CDR3: CASSSSGTSGGNEQFF. In DNA, the CDR3 is TGCGCCAGCAGCTCCTCGGGGACTAGCGGCGGCAATGAGCAGTTCTTC. This chain uses TRBV5-1 with TRBJ2-1; TRBD2 aligns across 11 bases. Germline V CDR1 and CDR2: SGHRS, YFSETQ. CDR3 length equals 16 residues. V dropped 3 bases and J dropped 6; count of bases not matched to a gene: 8. The full variable domain, its missing parts supplied by reference TRBV5-1 and TRBJ2-1, is KAGVTQTPRYLIKTRGQQVTLSCSPISGHRSVSWYQQTPGQGLQFLFEYFSETQRNKGNFPGRFSGRQFSNSRSEMNVSTLELGDSALYLCASSSSGTSGGNEQFFGPGTRLTVL.

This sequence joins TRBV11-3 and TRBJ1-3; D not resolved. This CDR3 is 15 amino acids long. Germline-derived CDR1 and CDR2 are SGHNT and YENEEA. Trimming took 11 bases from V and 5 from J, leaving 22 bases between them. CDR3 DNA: TGTGCCGTCTCGATTGGCCCTCTCAATAGAAACACCATATATTTT. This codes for CAVSIGPLNRNTIYF.

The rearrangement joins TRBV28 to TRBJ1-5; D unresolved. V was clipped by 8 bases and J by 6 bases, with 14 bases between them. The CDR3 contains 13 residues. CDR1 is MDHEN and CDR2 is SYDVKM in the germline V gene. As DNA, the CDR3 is TGTGCCAGCCGGCCATGGGGAAGTCAGCCCCAGCATTTT. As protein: CASRPWGSQPQHF.

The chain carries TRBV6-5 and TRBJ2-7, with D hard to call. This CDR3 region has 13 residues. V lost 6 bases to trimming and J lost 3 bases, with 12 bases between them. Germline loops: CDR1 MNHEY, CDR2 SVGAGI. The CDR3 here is CASRDVGFYEQYF. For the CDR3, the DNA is TGTGCCAGCAGAGATGTAGGGTTCTACGAGCAGTACTTC.

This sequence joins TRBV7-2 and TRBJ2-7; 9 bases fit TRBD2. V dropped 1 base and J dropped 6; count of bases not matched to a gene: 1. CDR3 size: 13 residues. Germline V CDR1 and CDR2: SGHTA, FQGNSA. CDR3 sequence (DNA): TGTGCCAGCAGCTTAGATAGCGGGAGCGAGCAGTACTTC. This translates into CASSLDSGSEQYF.

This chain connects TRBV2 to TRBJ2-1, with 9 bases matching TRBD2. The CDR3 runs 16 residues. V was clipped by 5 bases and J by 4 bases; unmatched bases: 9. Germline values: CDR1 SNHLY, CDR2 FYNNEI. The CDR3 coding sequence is TGTGCCAGCAGTCGATGGGGAAGCGGGGGGTACAATGAGCAGTTCTTC. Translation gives CASSRWGSGGYNEQFF. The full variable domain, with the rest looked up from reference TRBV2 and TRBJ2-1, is EPEVTQTPSHQVTQMGQEVILRCVPISNHLYFYWYRQILGQKVEFLVSFYNNEISEKSEIFDDQFSVERPDGSNFTLKIRSTKLEDSAMYFCASSRWGSGGYNEQFFGPGTRLTVL.

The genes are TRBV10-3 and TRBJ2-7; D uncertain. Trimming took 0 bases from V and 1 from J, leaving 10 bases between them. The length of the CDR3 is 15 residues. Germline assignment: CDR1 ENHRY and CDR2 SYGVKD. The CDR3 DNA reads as TGTGCCATCAGTGAGTCCGAGTTGTTTTCCTACGAGCAGTACTTC. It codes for CAISESELFSYEQYF.

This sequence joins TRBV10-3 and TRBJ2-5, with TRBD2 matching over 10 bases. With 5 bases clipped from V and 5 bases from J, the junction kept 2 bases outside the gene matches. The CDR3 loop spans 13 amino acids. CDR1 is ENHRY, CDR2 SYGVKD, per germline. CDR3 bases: TGTGCCATCAGTCTAGCGGGAGAGGAGACCCAGTACTTC. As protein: CAISLAGEETQYF.

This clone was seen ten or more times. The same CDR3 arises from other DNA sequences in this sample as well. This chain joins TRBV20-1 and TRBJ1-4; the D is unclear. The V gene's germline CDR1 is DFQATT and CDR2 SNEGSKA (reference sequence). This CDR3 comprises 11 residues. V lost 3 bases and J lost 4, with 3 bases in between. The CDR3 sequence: CSASVNEKLFF. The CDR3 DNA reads TGCAGTGCTAGTGTTAATGAAAAACTGTTTTTT.

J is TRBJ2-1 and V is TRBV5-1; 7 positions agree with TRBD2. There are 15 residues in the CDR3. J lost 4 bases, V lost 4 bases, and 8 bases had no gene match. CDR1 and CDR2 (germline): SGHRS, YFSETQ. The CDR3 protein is CASSPRDYSYNEQFF. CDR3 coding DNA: TGCGCCAGCAGCCCCCGGGACTACTCGTACAATGAGCAGTTCTTC.

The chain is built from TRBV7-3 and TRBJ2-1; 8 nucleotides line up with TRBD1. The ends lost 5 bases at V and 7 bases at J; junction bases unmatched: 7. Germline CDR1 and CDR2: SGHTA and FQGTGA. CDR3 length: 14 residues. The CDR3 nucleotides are TGTGCCAGCAGCACCGGACAGGGTCGGAATGAGCAGTTCTTC. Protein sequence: CASSTGQGRNEQFF.

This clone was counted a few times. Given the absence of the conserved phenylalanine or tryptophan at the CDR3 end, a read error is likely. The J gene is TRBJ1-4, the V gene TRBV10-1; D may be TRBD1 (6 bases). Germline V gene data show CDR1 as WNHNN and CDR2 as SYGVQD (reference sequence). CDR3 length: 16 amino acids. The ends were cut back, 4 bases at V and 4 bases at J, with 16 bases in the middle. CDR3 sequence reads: CASSVKGGRNNEKLFC. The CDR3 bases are TGCGCCAGCAGTGTTAAGGGGGGGAGGAATAATGAAAAACTGTTTTGT.

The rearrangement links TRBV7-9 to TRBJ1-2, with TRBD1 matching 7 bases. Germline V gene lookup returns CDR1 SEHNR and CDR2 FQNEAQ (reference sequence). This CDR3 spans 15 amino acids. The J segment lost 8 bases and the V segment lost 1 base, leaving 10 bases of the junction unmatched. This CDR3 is CASSLVGGGFDGYTF. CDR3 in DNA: TGTGCCAGCAGCTTAGTGGGAGGGGGCTTCGACGGCTACACCTTC.

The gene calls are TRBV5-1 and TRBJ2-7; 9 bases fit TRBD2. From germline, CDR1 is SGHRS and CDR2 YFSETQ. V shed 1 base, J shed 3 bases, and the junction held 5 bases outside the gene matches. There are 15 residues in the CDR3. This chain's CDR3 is CASSLLSSGNYEQYF. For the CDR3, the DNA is TGCGCCAGCAGCTTGTTGTCTAGCGGGAACTACGAGCAGTACTTC.

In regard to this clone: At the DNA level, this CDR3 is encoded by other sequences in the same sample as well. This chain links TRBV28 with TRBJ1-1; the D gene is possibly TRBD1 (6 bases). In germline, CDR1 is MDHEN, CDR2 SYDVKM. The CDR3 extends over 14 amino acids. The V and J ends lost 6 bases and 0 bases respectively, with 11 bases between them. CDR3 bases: TGTGCCAGCAGACTCAGGGGAATGAACACTGAAGCTTTCTTT. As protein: CASRLRGMNTEAFF.

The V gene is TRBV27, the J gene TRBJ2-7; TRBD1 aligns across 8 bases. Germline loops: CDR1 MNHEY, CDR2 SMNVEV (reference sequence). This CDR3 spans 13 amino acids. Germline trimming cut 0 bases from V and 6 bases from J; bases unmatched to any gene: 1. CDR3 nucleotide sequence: TGTGCCAGCAGTTTATCGACAGGGGTCGAGCAGTACTTC. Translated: CASSLSTGVEQYF.

The CDR3 DNA sequence: TGTGCCAGCAGACAGACTGGGACCCAGTACTTC. Encoded protein: CASRQTGTQYF. V usage is TRBV6-5 and J usage is TRBJ2-5; no reliable D call. Trimming removed 6 bases at V and 7 bases at J, with 9 bases between. The CDR3 sequence is 11 residues long. Per germline, CDR1 MNHEY and CDR2 SVGAGI.

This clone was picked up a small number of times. This CDR3 reads CASSGWGVRLDNTEAFF. The CDR3 DNA reads TGTGCCAGCAGCGGGTGGGGGGTGCGGCTGGATAACACTGAAGCTTTCTTT. The gene calls are TRBV27 and TRBJ1-1; TRBD1 is a possible D gene (5 bases). The V end lost 6 bases, the J end lost 2 bases, and 22 bases lay between the germline ends. This CDR3 comprises 17 residues. The germline gives CDR1 MNHEY, CDR2 SMNVEV (reference sequence).

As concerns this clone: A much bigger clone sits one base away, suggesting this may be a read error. CDR3 in amino acids: CASSPYDGNTIYF. The CDR3 DNA is TGTGCCAGCAGCCCATACGATGGAAACACCATATATTTT. The V and J genes are TRBV5-6 and TRBJ1-3; D unclear. The CDR3 spans 13 residues. Trimming took off 4 bases at V and 3 bases at J, with 8 bases between the two ends. From germline, CDR1 is SGHDT and CDR2 YYEEEE.

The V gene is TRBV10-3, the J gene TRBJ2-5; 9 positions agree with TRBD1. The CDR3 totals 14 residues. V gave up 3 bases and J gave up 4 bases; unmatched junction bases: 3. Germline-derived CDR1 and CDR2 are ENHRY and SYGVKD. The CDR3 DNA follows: TGTGCCATCAGTGACCAACAGGGGGCAGAGACCCAGTACTTC. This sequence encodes CAISDQQGAETQYF.

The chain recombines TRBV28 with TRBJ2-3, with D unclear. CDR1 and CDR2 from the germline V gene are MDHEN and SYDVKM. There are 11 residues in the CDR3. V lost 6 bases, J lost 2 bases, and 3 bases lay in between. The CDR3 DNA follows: TGTGCCAGCAGATTCACAGATACGCAGTATTTT. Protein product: CASRFTDTQYF.